The 5 T cell receptor beta chains reported below all come from one sample, sequenced in a study of shared clonotypes between healthy human individuals. CD8 cells classed as naive were CD45RO-negative and positively selected for CCR7, excluding terminally differentiated effector memory CD45RA+ cells. Measured with immunoSEQ multiplex PCR; TCRdb has only the in-frame clones, and not every one. Of roughly 2 million clones listed, approximately 94% are singletons. Sequencing was carried out using naive CD8+ T cells sorted from blood. These receptor sequences come from a man between 18 and 29 years old in good health.

About this clone itself: In the same sample, other DNA sequences code for this CDR3. The V gene is TRBV4-1, the J gene TRBJ1-1; possibly TRBD1 for D (6 bases). The germline gives CDR1 MGHRA, CDR2 YSYEKL. The CDR3 sequence is 16 residues long. Trimming took 1 base from V and 0 from J, leaving 12 bases between them. In DNA, the CDR3 is TGCGCCAGCAGCCAAGTCTTTGGGGGCATGAACACTGAAGCTTTCTTT. As protein: CASSQVFGGMNTEAFF.

This clone has a single count. The rearrangement links TRBV14 to TRBJ1-2; D is undetermined. The CDR3 has 14 amino acids. Germline V gives CDR1 SGHDN, CDR2 FVKESK. V lost 2 bases, J lost 5 bases, and 12 bases lay in between. CDR3 bases: TGTGCCAGCAGCCAATCCGGGATATATTATGGCTACACCTTC. Protein: CASSQSGIYYGYTF.

The V call is TRBV7-6, the J call TRBJ2-7, with TRBD1 matching over 10 bases. The junction had 5 bases not matched to a gene; V was cut back by 6 bases and J by 3 bases. Germline V gene data show CDR1 as SGHVS and CDR2 as FNYEAQ. This CDR3 has 14 amino acids. CDR3 DNA sequence: TGTGCCAGCAGTTCCGGGACAGGGGTCTACGAGCAGTACTTC. Its protein is CASSSGTGVYEQYF. The complete variable domain, with remaining parts taken from reference TRBV7-6 and TRBJ2-7, reads GAGVSQSPRYKVTKRGQDVALRCDPISGHVSLYWYRQALGQGPEFLTYFNYEAQQDKSGLPNDRFSAERPEGSISTLTIQRTEQRDSAMYRCASSSGTGVYEQYFGPGTRLTVT.

This chain connects TRBV7-8 to TRBJ2-7, with D perhaps assigned TRBD1 or TRBD2 (5 bases each). Germline CDR1 and CDR2: SGHVS and FQNEAQ. This CDR3 is 15 amino acids long. The V gene lost 3 bases and the J gene lost 0 bases, with 12 bases spanning the gap. The DNA of the CDR3 is TGTGCCAGCAGCTTGGCGGACACTAGCTCCTACGAGCAGTACTTC. Its translation is CASSLADTSSYEQYF.

This clone has just a few counts. Other DNA sequences in the same sample also yield this CDR3. DNA for the CDR3: TGCAGCGTTGTCAGAATCGGGGACAATGAGCAGTTCTTC. Its protein product is CSVVRIGDNEQFF. The V gene is TRBV29-1, the J gene TRBJ2-1, with D tentatively TRBD2 (5 bases). The CDR3 extends over 13 amino acids. Germline CDR1 and CDR2: SQVTM and ANQGSEA. The V end was cut by 4 bases, the J end by 5 bases, with 12 bases between.